This T cell receptor beta chain was identified in a study of siplizumab effects on memory and regulatory T cells. Points from the study as a whole: Naive-or-memory phenotypes were unassignable for roughly 80-97% of proliferating CD4+ or CD8+ clones. Naive T cells seemed more diverse than memory cells; they also seemed major alloresponse contributors. In controls, about 28% of mappable alloreactive CD4+ clones were Treg-derived on average, versus around 71% with siplizumab. Assignment to unstimulated subsets succeeded for only a minor fraction of the alloreactive clones.

This CDR3 region has 16 residues. Germline CDR1 is MGHRA and CDR2 is YSYEKL. V was trimmed by 0 bases and J by 4 bases, leaving 15 bases between them. Comments on this clone: Its antigen is still unknown.

Sequenced by immunoSEQ multiplex PCR; TCRdb stores in-frame clones only, minus some. The sample lists approximately 120,000 clones; 85% to 95% were seen once. The receptor comes from a human donor in good health. The rearrangement uses TRBV4-1 and TRBJ2-5; tentatively, D is TRBD1 (6 bases). The sample was non-Treg CD4+ T cells sorted from blood. CDR3 protein: CASSQDRAGERETQYF. For the CDR3, the DNA is TGCGCCAGCAGCCAAGATAGGGCAGGGGAACGAGAGACCCAGTACTTC.